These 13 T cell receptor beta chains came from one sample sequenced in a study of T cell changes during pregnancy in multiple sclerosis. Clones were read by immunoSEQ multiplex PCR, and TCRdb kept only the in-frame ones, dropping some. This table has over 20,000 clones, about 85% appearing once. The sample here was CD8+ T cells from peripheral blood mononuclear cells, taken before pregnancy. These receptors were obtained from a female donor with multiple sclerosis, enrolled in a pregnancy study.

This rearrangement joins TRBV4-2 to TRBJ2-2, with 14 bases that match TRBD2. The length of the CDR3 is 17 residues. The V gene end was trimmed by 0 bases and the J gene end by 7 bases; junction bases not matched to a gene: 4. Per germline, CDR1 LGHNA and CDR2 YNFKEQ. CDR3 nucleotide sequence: TGTGCCAGCAGCCAAGAGGGACTAGCGGGAGAGAGCGGGGAGCTGTTTTTT. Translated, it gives CASSQEGLAGESGELFF.

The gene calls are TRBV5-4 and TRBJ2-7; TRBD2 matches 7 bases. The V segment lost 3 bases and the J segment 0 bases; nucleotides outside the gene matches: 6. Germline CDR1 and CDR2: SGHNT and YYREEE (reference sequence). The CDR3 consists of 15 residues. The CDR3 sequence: CASSSGGSPSYEQYF. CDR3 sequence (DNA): TGTGCCAGCAGCTCCGGGGGGTCCCCCTCCTACGAGCAGTACTTC.

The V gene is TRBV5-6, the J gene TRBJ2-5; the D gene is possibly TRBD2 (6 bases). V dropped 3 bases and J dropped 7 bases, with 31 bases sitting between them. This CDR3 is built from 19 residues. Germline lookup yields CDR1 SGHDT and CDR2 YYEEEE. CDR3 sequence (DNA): TGTGCCAGCAGCTCGGATTTGCTGGGCGCCGGTGGAGGGTCGGGGACCCAGTACTTC. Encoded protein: CASSSDLLGAGGGSGTQYF.

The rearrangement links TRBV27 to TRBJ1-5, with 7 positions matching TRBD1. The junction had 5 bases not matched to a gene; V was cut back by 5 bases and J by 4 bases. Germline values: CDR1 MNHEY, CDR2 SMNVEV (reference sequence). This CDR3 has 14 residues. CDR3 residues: CASSPRQGNQPQHF. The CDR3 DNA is TGTGCCAGCAGTCCACGACAGGGTAATCAGCCCCAGCATTTT.

The CDR3 bases are TGTGCCATCAGTGAGTTGTCGGGGCAGTACTTC. It yields the protein CAISELSGQYF. V and J are TRBV10-3 and TRBJ2-7; D gene uncertain. This CDR3 has 11 residues. V was trimmed by 1 base and J by 9 bases, leaving 7 bases between them. Germline CDR1 ENHRY, CDR2 SYGVKD.

CDR3 sequence: CASSEFSVGAAEAFF. The CDR3 DNA is TGTGCCAGCAGTGAATTCAGCGTGGGGGCCGCTGAAGCTTTCTTT. The chain couples TRBV25-1 to TRBJ1-1; TRBD1 is a possible D gene (6 bases). This CDR3 has 15 amino acids. Trimming removed 1 base at V and 6 bases at J, with 15 bases between. Germline V lookup: CDR1 MGHDK, CDR2 SYGVNS. The full variable domain, completed using reference TRBV25-1 and TRBJ1-1, is EADIYQTPRYLVIGTGKKITLECSQTMGHDKMYWYQQDPGMELHLIHYSYGVNSTEKGDLSSESTVSRIRTEHFPLTLESARPSHTSQYLCASSEFSVGAAEAFFGQGTRLTVV.

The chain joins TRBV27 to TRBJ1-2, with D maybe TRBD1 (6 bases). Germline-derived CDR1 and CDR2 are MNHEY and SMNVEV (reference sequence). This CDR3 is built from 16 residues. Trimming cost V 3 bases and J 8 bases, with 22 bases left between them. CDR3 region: CASSFTPPGLGGGYTF. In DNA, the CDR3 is TGTGCCAGCAGTTTCACCCCCCCGGGGCTAGGGGGAGGCTACACCTTC.

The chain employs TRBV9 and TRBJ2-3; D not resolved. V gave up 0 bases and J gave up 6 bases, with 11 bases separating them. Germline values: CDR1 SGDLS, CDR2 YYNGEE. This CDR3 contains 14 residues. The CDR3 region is CASSVEGVGDTQYF. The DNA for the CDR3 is TGTGCCAGCAGCGTAGAAGGAGTAGGTGATACGCAGTATTTT.

The CDR3 nucleotides read TGTGCCAGCAGTTTATCGGGGACAGGGGACGAGCAGTACTTC. It translates to CASSLSGTGDEQYF. The chain has TRBV27 and TRBJ2-7; 10 positions agree with TRBD1. This CDR3 has 14 residues. The V gene end was trimmed by 0 bases and the J gene end by 5 bases; junction bases not matched to a gene: 1. CDR1 and CDR2 from the germline V gene are MNHEY and SMNVEV (reference sequence).

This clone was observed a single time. CDR3 loop: CASSYSRTGGSAEQYF. Written as DNA, the CDR3 is TGTGCCAGCAGTTACTCCCGGACAGGGGGATCGGCCGAGCAGTACTTC. The V call is TRBV6-6, the J call TRBJ2-7; 10 bases map to TRBD1. Germline V CDR1 and CDR2: MNHNY, SVGAGI (reference sequence). The CDR3 loop spans 16 amino acids. V lost 0 bases and J lost 6; bases outside the gene matches: 8.

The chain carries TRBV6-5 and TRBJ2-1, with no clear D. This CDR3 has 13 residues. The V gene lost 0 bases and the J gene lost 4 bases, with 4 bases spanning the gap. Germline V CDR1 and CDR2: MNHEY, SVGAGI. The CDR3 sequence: CASSYSGYNEQFF. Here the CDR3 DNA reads TGTGCCAGCAGTTACTCCGGGTACAATGAGCAGTTCTTC.

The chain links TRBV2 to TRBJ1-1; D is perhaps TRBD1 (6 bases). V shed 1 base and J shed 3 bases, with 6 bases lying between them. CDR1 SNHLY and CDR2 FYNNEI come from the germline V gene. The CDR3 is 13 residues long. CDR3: CASSEEGDTEAFF. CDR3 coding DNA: TGTGCCAGCAGTGAAGAGGGGGACACTGAAGCTTTCTTT.

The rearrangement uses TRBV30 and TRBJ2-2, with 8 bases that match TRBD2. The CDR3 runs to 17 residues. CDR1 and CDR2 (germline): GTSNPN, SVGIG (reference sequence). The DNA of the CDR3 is TGTGGAAGATCCGGACCGGGGGGGCCACCGAGCACCGGGGAGCTGTTTTTT. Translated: CGRSGPGGPPSTGELFF.